This is a list of T cell receptor beta chains from one sample in a study of T-cell memory formation after mild COVID-19. TCRdb independently ran MiXCR on the 5' RACE reads; one entry per CDR3 protein. This table holds around 250,000 distinct CDR3 sequences, 15% to 20% found once. Sample: PBMCs or a T cell subset sorted from them (not recorded which). The receptors come from a young man who had mild COVID-19 (a few samples of this study predate the infection). Cell type and time point are not known. Both conserved end residues are part of each CDR3. Only some rows state a clone size, as once, few, many or a class for expanded clones.

TRBJ1-2 TRBV29-1 - CSVVSRPPLPGNYGYTF
TRBJ1-5 TRBV12-3/TRBV12-4 - CASGRGGSNQPQHF
TRBJ2-2 TRBV4-2 few CASSRSTGTGELFF
TRBJ1-1 TRBV18 - CASSPRQGALGMNTEAFF
TRBJ1-6 TRBV19 few CASSEITGSPLHF
TRBJ2-1 TRBV7-2 - CASSLAAGGQYNEQFF
TRBJ1-1 TRBV7-9 - CASSLEGPSGWNTEAFF
TRBJ2-1 TRBV12-3/TRBV12-4 many CASRPPGTEQFF
TRBJ2-3 TRBV7-9 - CASSPGLAGYTDTQYF
TRBJ1-6 TRBV25-1 many CASSTDRGNSPLHF
TRBJ1-5 TRBV6-6 - CASRWGERQPQHF
TRBJ1-1 TRBV6-5 few CASSYSRGSGTEAFF
TRBJ2-7 TRBV12-3/TRBV12-4 - CASNPGRGHEQYF
TRBJ2-2 TRBV7-7 - CASSSGVRGRDTGELFF
TRBJ2-5 TRBV25-1 few CASSGYGQRGMETQYF
TRBJ2-7 TRBV7-2 - CASMVGGGAFEQYF
TRBJ2-5 TRBV7-8 few CASRTTSGGQETQYF
TRBJ1-1 TRBV27 few CASSTLTGIDTEAFF
TRBJ2-3 TRBV6-2/TRBV6-3 few CASSERRGPRDTQYF
TRBJ2-7 TRBV5-4 - CASSSTRGRGYEQYF
TRBJ1-5 TRBV11-3 - CASSSQGARVGNQPQHF
TRBJ1-2 TRBV4-1 few CASSQEELNYGYTF
TRBJ1-4 TRBV7-9 - CASGGGWDYEKLFF
TRBJ2-1 TRBV5-1 few CASSLRTGAYNEQFF
TRBJ2-7 TRBV27 few CASSFSGQPIYEQYF
TRBJ2-5 TRBV7-2 many CASSLVGGQETQYF
TRBJ2-3 TRBV2 few CASRGRKVADTQYF
TRBJ1-1 TRBV7-2 - CASSLTRGNTEAFF
TRBJ1-1 TRBV5-1 - CASSLVGTATEAFF
TRBJ2-5 TRBV5-1 - CASSARWDTKETQYF
TRBJ2-2 TRBV23-1 many CASSQSGTGTTGELFF
TRBJ2-1 TRBV6-4 - CASSVWFGAGNEQFF
TRBJ2-5 TRBV11-2 once CASSSQRARGGETQYF
TRBJ1-4 TRBV7-8 - CASSSRRGPAIATNEKLFF
TRBJ1-3 TRBV5-1 - CASSYQGLGRDSGNTIYF
TRBJ2-3 TRBV6-5 few CASSYVWGTDTQYF
TRBJ1-1 TRBV6-2/TRBV6-3 - CASSLKRSRNTEAFF
TRBJ2-7 TRBV18 few CASSPAGTGNHEQYF
TRBJ2-7 TRBV5-1 many CASSLGQRTYEQYF
TRBJ1-1 TRBV4-3 medium-sized CASSQWAKDTEAFF
TRBJ1-5 TRBV20-1 few CSAITGYGQPQHF
TRBJ2-7 TRBV20-1 - CSARDLSRSAYEQYF
TRBJ1-3 TRBV7-3 few CASSFFGGPGNTIYF
TRBJ1-1 TRBV12-3/TRBV12-4 - CASSLASVGSEAFF
TRBJ2-5 TRBV7-3 - CASSFYGTVQETQYF
TRBJ2-3 TRBV2 few CASSERVVTQYF
TRBJ1-5 TRBV5-8 many CASSLGQGLQPQHF
TRBJ1-2 TRBV28 - CASTLGDLGGYTF
TRBJ2-1 TRBV5-1 many CASSLDGEYNEQFF
TRBJ2-7 TRBV29-1 many CSVEDSEQYF
TRBJ1-6 TRBV28 - CASTNFPGTPLHF
TRBJ2-1 TRBV16 many CASSRSGGPYNEQFF
TRBJ1-2 TRBV7-6 few CASSLGWRQPKLNYGYTF
TRBJ2-1 TRBV2 few CASNHGEQFF
TRBJ2-7 TRBV25-1 few CASSEQQGHGGSYEQYF
TRBJ2-2 TRBV5-6 - CASSLIVTGELFF
TRBJ2-3 TRBV6-4 - CASSDGGMSTDTQYF
TRBJ1-5 TRBV10-1 many CASSRRSNQPQHF
TRBJ2-7 TRBV30 - CAWSYLGPSDEQYF
TRBJ1-6 TRBV4-3 - CASSHVTGGSYNSPLHF